These T cell receptor beta chains were read from a single sample in a study of cytomegalovirus exposure and HLA in healthy donors. Data came from immunoSEQ multiplex PCR; TCRdb stores just in-frame clones and leaves some out. This sample has about 56,000 clones, with more than 80% found just once. The sequenced material came from PBMCs. The receptors were sampled from a man aged 18 to 29 in good health and CMV-seronegative. Both conserved end residues are part of each CDR3. Fields, in order: clone size, D gene, J gene, V gene, CDR3 protein, CDR3 DNA. A D gene is named only where the DNA matches it firmly. Part of the rows lack a size; the others show once, few, many or a class for expanded clones.

NA NA TRBJ2-5 TRBV27 CASSLYRQETQYF TGTGCCAGCAGTTTATATCGCCAAGAGACCCAGTACTTC
NA TRBD1 TRBJ2-7 TRBV6-1 CASATGGSYEQYF TGTGCCAGCGCGACAGGGGGTTCCTACGAGCAGTACTTC
NA TRBD2 TRBJ2-1 TRBV19 CASSKRLAMNEQFF TGTGCCAGTAGTAAGCGACTAGCAATGAATGAGCAGTTCTTC
once NA TRBJ2-3 TRBV11-2 CASSFLTTDTQYF TGTGCCAGCAGCTTCCTCACAACAGATACGCAGTATTTT
NA TRBD2 TRBJ2-7 TRBV4-3 CASSQDSSGSSYEQYF TGCGCCAGCAGCCAAGATAGTAGCGGGAGTTCCTACGAGCAGTACTTC
NA TRBD2 TRBJ2-5 TRBV5-5 CASSYSTSGGETQYF TGTGCCAGCAGCTATTCGACTAGCGGGGGAGAGACCCAGTACTTC
NA TRBD2 TRBJ2-7 TRBV5-1 CASSLGGTRSEQYF TGCGCCAGCAGCTTGGGTGGGACTAGAAGCGAGCAGTACTTC
NA TRBD1 TRBJ2-7 TRBV5-6 CASSLGWDSRYEQYF TGTGCCAGCAGCTTGGGTTGGGACAGCCGTTACGAGCAGTACTTC
NA NA TRBJ1-2 TRBV11-2 CASTSTGSNYGYTF TGTGCCAGCACTTCGACAGGCTCTAACTATGGCTACACCTTC
NA NA TRBJ2-5 TRBV29-1 CSVVRGVDQETQYF TGCAGCGTTGTTCGGGGAGTAGACCAAGAGACCCAGTACTTC
NA TRBD2 TRBJ2-3 TRBV7-6 CASSLGSSGNTDTQYF TGTGCCAGCAGCTTAGGCTCTAGCGGTAACACAGATACGCAGTATTTT
NA TRBD1 TRBJ2-7 TRBV13 CASRGGTGGDEQYF TGTGCCAGCAGGGGAGGGACAGGGGGCGACGAGCAGTACTTC
NA NA TRBJ1-2 TRBV7-2 CASSQTLLGYTF TGTGCCAGCAGCCAGACACTCCTGGGCTACACCTTC
once NA TRBJ2-3 TRBV10-3 CAISDRTNVLYTDTQYF TGTGCCATCAGTGATAGGACTAACGTACTATACACAGATACGCAGTATTTT
NA NA TRBJ2-3 TRBV2 CASRSSDTQYF TGTGCCAGCAGGAGTTCAGATACGCAGTATTTT
NA NA TRBJ2-7 TRBV4-1 CASSRDSVGRAYEQYF TGCGCCAGCAGCCGGGATAGCGTCGGGAGAGCCTACGAGCAGTACTTC
NA NA TRBJ2-1 TRBV4-3 CASSSSSVGYNEQFF TGCGCCAGCAGCTCATCTAGCGTGGGTTACAATGAGCAGTTCTTC
NA NA TRBJ1-2 TRBV28 CASSFPRYGYTF TGTGCCAGCAGTTTTCCTAGGTATGGCTACACCTTC
NA NA TRBJ2-3 TRBV9 CASSPEGEVDTQYF TGTGCCAGCAGCCCGGAGGGAGAGGTAGATACGCAGTATTTT
NA TRBD1 TRBJ2-2 TRBV2 CASNGQGSGELFF TGTGCCAGCAACGGACAGGGGTCCGGGGAGCTGTTTTTT
NA TRBD2 TRBJ2-7 TRBV11-2 CASSLRISPSGAWYEQYF TGTGCCAGCAGCTTAAGAATCAGTCCTAGCGGGGCCTGGTACGAGCAGTACTTC
NA TRBD2 TRBJ2-5 TRBV11-2 CASRLYWTSGNQETQYF TGTGCCAGCAGGTTGTACTGGACTAGCGGGAACCAAGAGACCCAGTACTTC
NA TRBD1 TRBJ1-1 TRBV27 CASSPGQGVGNEAFF TGTGCCAGCAGTCCGGGACAGGGGGTGGGTAATGAAGCTTTCTTT